One and the same sample provided the 20 T cell receptor beta chains below, sequenced in a study of OX40 agonist ivuxolimab in advanced cancers. Sequenced by immunoSEQ multiplex PCR; TCRdb stores in-frame clones only, minus some. The sample has approximately 58,000 clones, roughly 84% seen once. The sample was CD4+ or CD8+ T cells sorted from blood, taken in a trial of the OX40 agonist ivuxolimab. The receptors originated from an adult with an advanced solid tumor such as melanoma, head and neck, liver or kidney cancer.

This sequence joins TRBV18 and TRBJ1-2, with 12 bases lining up with TRBD1. Germline loops: CDR1 KGHSH, CDR2 LQKENI. V lost 6 bases to trimming and J lost 6 bases; unmatched junction nucleotides: 8. The CDR3 extends over 15 amino acids. The DNA of the CDR3 is TGTGCCAGCTCTTCGGCGGGACAGGGGGCCGATGGCTACACCTTC. Translated, it gives CASSSAGQGADGYTF.

The chain links TRBV6-5 to TRBJ1-2; D perhaps matches TRBD1 (6 bases). Between the trimmed V and J ends, which lost 4 bases and 6 bases, there was a span of 18 bases. CDR1 and CDR2 from the germline V gene are MNHEY and SVGAGI. There are 15 residues in the CDR3. In DNA, the CDR3 is TGTGCCAGCAGTTCCAATGGAGGGGGAGGGAATGGCTACACCTTC. Its translation: CASSSNGGGGNGYTF.

V usage is TRBV7-3 and J usage is TRBJ2-5; 7 positions match TRBD2. The V segment lost 2 bases and the J segment 5 bases; nucleotides outside the gene matches: 2. The CDR3 extends over 13 amino acids. Germline CDR1 reads SGHTA; CDR2 reads FQGTGA. Here the CDR3 reads CASSLVGGETQYF. Here the CDR3 DNA reads TGTGCCAGCAGCTTAGTGGGAGGGGAGACCCAGTACTTC.

V is TRBV9 and J is TRBJ2-2, with a weak D call TRBD2 (5 bases). The CDR3 runs to 16 residues. V was clipped by 3 bases and J by 4 bases, with 16 bases between them. Per the germline V gene, CDR1 is SGDLS and CDR2 is YYNGEE. The CDR3 region has the DNA TGTGCCAGCAGCGCGGGTGGTGGGAGAGGCACCGGGGAGCTGTTTTTT. Its protein is CASSAGGGRGTGELFF.

The chain recombines TRBV11-2 with TRBJ2-1; no definite D call. Germline V gives CDR1 SGHAT, CDR2 FQNNGV. V was clipped by 5 bases and J by 8 bases, with 13 bases between them. The CDR3 has 13 amino acids. The CDR3 coding sequence is TGTGCCAGCAGCCCAAGAGTAGGCGATGAGCAGTTCTTC. Protein sequence: CASSPRVGDEQFF.

The V call is TRBV7-2, the J call TRBJ2-1; 9 bases line up with TRBD2. Germline lookup yields CDR1 SGHTA and CDR2 FQGNSA. V was pared by 7 bases and J by 8 bases, with 9 bases of the junction left unmatched. The CDR3 is 14 residues long. CDR3 sequence reads: CASTQPAGGDEQFF. CDR3 in DNA: TGTGCCAGCACTCAACCAGCGGGGGGCGATGAGCAGTTCTTC.

The chain combines TRBV4-3 with TRBJ1-1; 9 bases agree with TRBD1. Looked up from germline, CDR1 is LGHNA and CDR2 is YSLEER. J was trimmed by 0 bases and V by 0 bases; bases with no gene match: 11. The length of the CDR3 is 19 residues. In DNA, the CDR3 is TGCGCCAGCAGCCAAGAATCGGGGACAGGGACCCAAATGAACACTGAAGCTTTCTTT. It codes for CASSQESGTGTQMNTEAFF.

The chain recombines TRBV10-3 with TRBJ2-3; 8 positions match TRBD2. V trimming: 9 bases; J trimming: 0 bases; junction bases outside the gene matches: 5. The CDR3 consists of 14 residues. Germline V lookup: CDR1 ENHRY, CDR2 SYGVKD. Here the CDR3 reads CAILAEFSTDTQYF. CDR3 nucleotide sequence: TGTGCCATACTAGCGGAGTTTAGCACAGATACGCAGTATTTT.

The chain has TRBV28 and TRBJ2-5; D uncertain. The CDR3 sequence is 14 residues long. The germline V gene has CDR1 MDHEN and CDR2 SYDVKM. V lost 4 bases to trimming and J lost 2 bases, with 11 bases between them. The CDR3 sequence is CASSSSGLQETQYF. Written as DNA, the CDR3 is TGTGCCAGCAGTTCCTCAGGATTACAAGAGACCCAGTACTTC.

The chain is built from TRBV7-9 and TRBJ2-3; 13 bases match TRBD2. V lost 5 bases, J lost 7 bases, and 15 bases stayed unmatched. CDR1 and CDR2 from the germline V gene are SEHNR and FQNEAQ (reference sequence). This CDR3 has 18 amino acids. Here the CDR3 DNA reads TGTGCCAGCAGCGACGGGACTAGCGGGACGGGGTTGCTGTATACGCAGTATTTT. Protein: CASSDGTSGTGLLYTQYF.

The chain carries TRBV2 and TRBJ2-1; the D gene could be TRBD1 or TRBD2 (5 bases each). The CDR3 sequence is 13 residues long. V was clipped by 6 bases and J by 4 bases, with 10 bases between them. Germline CDR1 SNHLY, CDR2 FYNNEI. The CDR3, as DNA: TGTGCCAGCAGACGGGACCTATACAATGAGCAGTTCTTC. It encodes CASRRDLYNEQFF.

The chain employs TRBV15 and TRBJ2-1; D is unresolved. The V end lost 0 bases, the J end lost 2 bases, and 8 bases lay between the germline ends. Germline lookup yields CDR1 LNHNV and CDR2 YYDKDF (reference sequence). The CDR3 loop spans 15 amino acids. CDR3 sequence: CATSREVAPYNEQFF. In nucleotides, the CDR3 is TGTGCCACCAGCAGAGAGGTGGCCCCCTACAATGAGCAGTTCTTC. Looking up the rest from reference TRBV15 and TRBJ2-1 gives the full variable domain: DAMVIQNPRYQVTQFGKPVTLSCSQTLNHNVMYWYQQKSSQAPKLLFHYYDKDFNNEADTPDNFQSRRPNTSFCFLDIRSPGLGDTAMYLCATSREVAPYNEQFFGPGTRLTVL.

The V and J genes are TRBV19 and TRBJ1-2, with D unclear. The CDR3 is 14 amino acids. Per the germline V gene, CDR1 is LNHDA and CDR2 is SQIVND (reference sequence). V was pared by 7 bases and J by 8 bases, with 20 bases between. This CDR3 reads CASTPPGPVRGYTF. The CDR3 region has the DNA TGTGCCAGTACTCCGCCGGGTCCCGTGAGAGGCTACACCTTC.

The rearrangement links TRBV18 to TRBJ1-2; no definite D call. This CDR3 has 15 amino acids. Germline CDR1 reads KGHSH; CDR2 reads LQKENI. Deletions cut 0 bases from V and 7 bases from J, with 15 bases between. The CDR3 spells CASSPPSRSRGGYTF. The CDR3 DNA sequence: TGTGCCAGCTCACCACCTAGCAGATCCAGAGGTGGCTACACCTTC.

This chain joins TRBV12-5 and TRBJ1-1; unclear D gene. The length of the CDR3 is 17 residues. The V end lost 3 bases, the J end lost 9 bases, and 26 bases lay between the germline ends. Germline CDR1 reads LGHNT; CDR2 reads FRNRAP. The CDR3 is CASGFIWRIQITAKAFF. The DNA for the CDR3 is TGTGCTAGTGGTTTTATCTGGAGGATACAGATCACCGCGAAAGCTTTCTTT.

This chain connects TRBV7-2 to TRBJ2-7, with D perhaps TRBD2 (5 bases). CDR3 length: 13 residues. Germline CDR1 is SGHTA and CDR2 is FQGNSA. Trimming took 3 bases from V and 2 from J, leaving 8 bases between them. The CDR3 region is CASSFSGAYEQYF. Here the CDR3 DNA reads TGTGCCAGCAGCTTTTCCGGGGCCTACGAGCAGTACTTC.

The chain recombines TRBV10-3 with TRBJ2-3, with D perhaps being TRBD1 or TRBD2 (5 bases each). Per the germline V gene, CDR1 is ENHRY and CDR2 is SYGVKD. Trimming stripped 6 bases from V and 0 bases from J, with 13 bases between. The CDR3 runs 15 residues. CDR3 bases: TGTGCCATCAGCAAGGGACGCGGCAGCACAGATACGCAGTATTTT. Translation: CAISKGRGSTDTQYF.

This chain uses TRBV2 with TRBJ2-7; 9 bases align to TRBD1. The V gene's germline CDR1 is SNHLY and CDR2 FYNNEI. The trim removed 8 bases at V and 4 bases at J, leaving 6 bases unmatched. There are 13 residues in the CDR3. The CDR3 sequence: CASQGTGQYEQYF. CDR3 DNA sequence: TGTGCCAGCCAGGGGACAGGGCAATACGAGCAGTACTTC.

The CDR3 loop reads CASRGPPGEGGYTF. CDR3 bases: TGTGCCAGCAGGGGCCCTCCCGGCGAGGGTGGCTACACCTTC. The genes are TRBV5-4 and TRBJ1-2; D remains unclear. Germline values: CDR1 SGHNT, CDR2 YYREEE (reference sequence). CDR3 length equals 14 residues. Trimming removed 5 bases from V and 7 bases from J, with 18 bases in between.

V is TRBV30 and J is TRBJ2-5; unclear D gene. The CDR3 is 14 amino acids. V lost 0 bases and J 5 bases, leaving 13 bases between the germline ends. Looked up from germline, CDR1 is GTSNPN and CDR2 is SVGIG (reference sequence). The CDR3 nucleotides read TGTGCCTGGAGTGTAGGTGGTGGAACGGAGACCCAGTACTTC. Translating gives CAWSVGGGTETQYF. The whole variable domain, filled in from reference TRBV30 and TRBJ2-5, reads SQTIHQWPATLVQPVGSPLSLECTVEGTSNPNLYWYRQAAGRGLQLLFYSVGIGQISSEVPQNLSASRPQDRQFILSSKKLLLSDSGFYLCAWSVGGGTETQYFGPGTRLLVL.